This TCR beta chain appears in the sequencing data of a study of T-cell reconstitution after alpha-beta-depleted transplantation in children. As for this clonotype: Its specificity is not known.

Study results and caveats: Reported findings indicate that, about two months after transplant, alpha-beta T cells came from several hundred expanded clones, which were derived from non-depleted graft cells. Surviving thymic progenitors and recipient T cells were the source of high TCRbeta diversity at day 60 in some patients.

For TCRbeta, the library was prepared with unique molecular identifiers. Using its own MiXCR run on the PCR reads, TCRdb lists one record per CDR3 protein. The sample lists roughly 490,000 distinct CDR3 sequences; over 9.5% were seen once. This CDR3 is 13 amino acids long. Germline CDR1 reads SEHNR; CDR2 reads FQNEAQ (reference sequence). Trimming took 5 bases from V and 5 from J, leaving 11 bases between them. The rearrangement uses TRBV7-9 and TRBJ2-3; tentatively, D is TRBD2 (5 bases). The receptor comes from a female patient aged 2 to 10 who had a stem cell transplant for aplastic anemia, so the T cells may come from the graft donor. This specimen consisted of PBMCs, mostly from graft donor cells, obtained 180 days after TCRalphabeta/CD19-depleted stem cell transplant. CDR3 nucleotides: TGTGCCAGCAGCCTCCCACTAGGAGATACGCAGTATTTT. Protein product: CASSLPLGDTQYF. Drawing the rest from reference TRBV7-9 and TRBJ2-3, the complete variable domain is DTGVSQNPRHKITKRGQNVTFRCDPISEHNRLYWYRQTLGQGPEFLTYFQNEAQLEKSRLLSDRFSAERPKGSFSTLEIQRTEQGDSAMYLCASSLPLGDTQYFGPGTRLTVL.